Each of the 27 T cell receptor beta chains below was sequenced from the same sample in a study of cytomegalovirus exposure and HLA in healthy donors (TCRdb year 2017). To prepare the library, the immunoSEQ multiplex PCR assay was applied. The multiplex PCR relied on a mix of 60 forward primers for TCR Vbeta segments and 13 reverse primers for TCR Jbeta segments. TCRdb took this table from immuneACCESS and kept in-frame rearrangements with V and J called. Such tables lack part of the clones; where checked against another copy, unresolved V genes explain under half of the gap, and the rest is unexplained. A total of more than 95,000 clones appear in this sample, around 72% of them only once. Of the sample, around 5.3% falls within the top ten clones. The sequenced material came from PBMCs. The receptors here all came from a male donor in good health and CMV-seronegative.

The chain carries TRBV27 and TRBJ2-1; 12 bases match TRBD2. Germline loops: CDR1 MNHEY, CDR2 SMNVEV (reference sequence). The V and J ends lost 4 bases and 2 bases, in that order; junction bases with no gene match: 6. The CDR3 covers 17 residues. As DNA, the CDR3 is TGTGCCAGCAGTTCAGGGACTAGCGGGCCCCCCTACAATGAGCAGTTCTTC. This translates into CASSSGTSGPPYNEQFF.

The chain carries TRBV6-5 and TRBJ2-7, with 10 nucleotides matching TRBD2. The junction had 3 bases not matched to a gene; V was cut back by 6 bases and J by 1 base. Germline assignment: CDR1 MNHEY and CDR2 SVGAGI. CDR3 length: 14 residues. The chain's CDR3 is CASRSAGGSYEQYF. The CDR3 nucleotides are TGTGCCAGCAGATCAGCGGGAGGGTCCTACGAGCAGTACTTC.

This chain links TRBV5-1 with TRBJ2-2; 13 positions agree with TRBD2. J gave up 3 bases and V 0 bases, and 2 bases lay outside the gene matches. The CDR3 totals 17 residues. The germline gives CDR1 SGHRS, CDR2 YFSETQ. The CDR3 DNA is TGCGCCAGCAGCTTGGGACTAGCGGGGGGTTACACCGGGGAGCTGTTTTTT. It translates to CASSLGLAGGYTGELFF.

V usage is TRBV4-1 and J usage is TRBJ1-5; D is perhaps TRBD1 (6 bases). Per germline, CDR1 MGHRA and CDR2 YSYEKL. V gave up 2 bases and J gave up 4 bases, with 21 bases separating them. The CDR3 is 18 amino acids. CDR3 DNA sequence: TGCGCCAGCAGCCAAACCCTGGCCAAGGGGACAATTAATCAGCCCCAGCATTTT. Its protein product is CASSQTLAKGTINQPQHF.

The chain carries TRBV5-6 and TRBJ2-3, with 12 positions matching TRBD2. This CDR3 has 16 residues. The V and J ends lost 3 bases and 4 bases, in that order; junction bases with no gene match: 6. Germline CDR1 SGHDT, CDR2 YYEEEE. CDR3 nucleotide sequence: TGTGCCAGCAGCTCATTACTAGCGGGAGGCCCAGATACGCAGTATTTT. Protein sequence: CASSSLLAGGPDTQYF.

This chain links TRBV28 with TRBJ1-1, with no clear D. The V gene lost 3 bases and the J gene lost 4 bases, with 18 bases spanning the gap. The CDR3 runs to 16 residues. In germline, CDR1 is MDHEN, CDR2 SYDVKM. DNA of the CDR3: TGTGCCAGCAGTTTCCCTCCCTCGGGTATAGGCACTGAAGCTTTCTTT. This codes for CASSFPPSGIGTEAFF.

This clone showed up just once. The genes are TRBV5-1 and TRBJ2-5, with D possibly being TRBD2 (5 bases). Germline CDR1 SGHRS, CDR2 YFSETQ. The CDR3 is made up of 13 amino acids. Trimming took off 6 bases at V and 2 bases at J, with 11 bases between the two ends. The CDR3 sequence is CASTGELQETQYF. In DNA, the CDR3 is TGCGCCAGCACCGGGGAGTTACAAGAGACCCAGTACTTC.

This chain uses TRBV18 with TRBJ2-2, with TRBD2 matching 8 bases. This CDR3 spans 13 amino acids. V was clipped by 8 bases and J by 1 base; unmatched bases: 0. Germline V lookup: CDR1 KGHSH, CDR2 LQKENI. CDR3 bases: TGTGCCAGCACTAGCGGGAACACCGGGGAGCTGTTTTTT. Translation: CASTSGNTGELFF.

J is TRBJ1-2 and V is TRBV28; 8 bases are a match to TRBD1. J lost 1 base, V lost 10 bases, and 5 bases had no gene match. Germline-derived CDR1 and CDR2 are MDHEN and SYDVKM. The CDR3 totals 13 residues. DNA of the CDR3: TGTGCCACCCAGGGGGCTGTTAACTATGGCTACACCTTC. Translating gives CATQGAVNYGYTF.

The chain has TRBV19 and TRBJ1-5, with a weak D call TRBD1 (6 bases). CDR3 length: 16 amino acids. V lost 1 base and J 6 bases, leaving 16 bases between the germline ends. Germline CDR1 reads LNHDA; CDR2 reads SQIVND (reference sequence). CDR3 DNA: TGTGCCAGTAGTATAGTGGGCAGGGGCGTTGGTCAGCCCCAGCATTTT. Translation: CASSIVGRGVGQPQHF.

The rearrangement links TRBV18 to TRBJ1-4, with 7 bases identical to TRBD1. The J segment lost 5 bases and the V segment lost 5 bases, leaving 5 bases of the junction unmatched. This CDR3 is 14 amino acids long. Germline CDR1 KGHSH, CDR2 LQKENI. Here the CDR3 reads CASSSGQRNEKLFF. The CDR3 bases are TGTGCCAGCTCATCGGGACAGCGAAATGAAAAACTGTTTTTT.

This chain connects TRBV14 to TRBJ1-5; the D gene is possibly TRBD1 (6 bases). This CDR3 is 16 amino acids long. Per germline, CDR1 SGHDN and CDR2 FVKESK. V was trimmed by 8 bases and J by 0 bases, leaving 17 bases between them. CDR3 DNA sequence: TGTGCCAGCCGCGACCGGGGACACTATAGCAATCAGCCCCAGCATTTT. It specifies CASRDRGHYSNQPQHF. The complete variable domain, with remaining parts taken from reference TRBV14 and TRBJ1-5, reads EAGVTQFPSHSVIEKGQTVTLRCDPISGHDNLYWYRRVMGKEIKFLLHFVKESKQDESGMPNNRFLAERTGGTYSTLKVQPAELEDSGVYFCASRDRGHYSNQPQHFGDGTRLSIL.

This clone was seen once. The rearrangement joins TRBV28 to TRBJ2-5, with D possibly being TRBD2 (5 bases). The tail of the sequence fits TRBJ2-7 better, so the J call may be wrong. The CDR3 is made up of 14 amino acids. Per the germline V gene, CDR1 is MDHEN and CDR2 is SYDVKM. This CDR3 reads CASSLTRVASEQYF. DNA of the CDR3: TGTGCCAGCAGTTTGACGCGGGTGGCCTCCGAGCAGTACTTC.

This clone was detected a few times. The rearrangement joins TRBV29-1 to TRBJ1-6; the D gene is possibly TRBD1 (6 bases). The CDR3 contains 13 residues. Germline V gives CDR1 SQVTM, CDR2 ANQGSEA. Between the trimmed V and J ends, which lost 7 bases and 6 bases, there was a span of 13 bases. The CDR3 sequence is CSAGDTFNSPLHF. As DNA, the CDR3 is TGCAGCGCTGGGGACACCTTTAATTCACCCCTCCACTTT.

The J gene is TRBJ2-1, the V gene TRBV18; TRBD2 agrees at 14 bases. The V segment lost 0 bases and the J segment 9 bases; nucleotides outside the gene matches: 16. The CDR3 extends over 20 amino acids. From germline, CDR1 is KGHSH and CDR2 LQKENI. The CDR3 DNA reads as TGTGCCAGCTCACCACCGGGACTAGCGGGAGCGGGCCAGACGGACGGTGAGCAGTTCTTC. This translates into CASSPPGLAGAGQTDGEQFF.

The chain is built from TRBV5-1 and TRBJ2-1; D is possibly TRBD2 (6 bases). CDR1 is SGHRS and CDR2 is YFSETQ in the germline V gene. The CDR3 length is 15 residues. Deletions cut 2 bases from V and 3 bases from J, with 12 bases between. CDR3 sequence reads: CASSLVSGYYNEQFF. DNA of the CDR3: TGCGCCAGCAGCTTAGTGAGCGGGTACTACAATGAGCAGTTCTTC.

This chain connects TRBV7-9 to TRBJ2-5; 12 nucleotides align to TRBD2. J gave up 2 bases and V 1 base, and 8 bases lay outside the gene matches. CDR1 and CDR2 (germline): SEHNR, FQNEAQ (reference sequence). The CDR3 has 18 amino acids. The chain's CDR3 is CASSLGASGRAWQETQYF. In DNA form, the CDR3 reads TGTGCCAGCAGCTTAGGAGCTAGCGGGAGGGCCTGGCAAGAGACCCAGTACTTC.

CDR3 bases: TGTGCCATTCCGACAGTCTATGGCTACACCTTC. This gives the protein CAIPTVYGYTF. The V gene is TRBV19, the J gene TRBJ1-2, with D maybe TRBD1 (5 bases). V was cut by 10 bases and J by 4 bases, with 10 bases left in between. Germline V gene data show CDR1 as LNHDA and CDR2 as SQIVND (reference sequence). The CDR3 runs to 11 residues.

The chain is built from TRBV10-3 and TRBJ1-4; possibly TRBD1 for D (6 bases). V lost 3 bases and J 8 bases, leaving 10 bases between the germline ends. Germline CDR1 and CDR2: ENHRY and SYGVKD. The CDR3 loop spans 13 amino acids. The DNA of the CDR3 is TGTGCCATCAGTGACGGGACAAACGAAAAACTGTTTTTT. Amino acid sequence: CAISDGTNEKLFF.

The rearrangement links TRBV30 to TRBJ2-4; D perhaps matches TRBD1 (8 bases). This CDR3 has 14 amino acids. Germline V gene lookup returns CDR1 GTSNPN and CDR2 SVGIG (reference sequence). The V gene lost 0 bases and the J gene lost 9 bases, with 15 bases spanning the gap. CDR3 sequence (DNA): TGTGCCTGGAGTGTAGGACAGGGCGGGGGCATTCAGTACTTC. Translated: CAWSVGQGGGIQYF.

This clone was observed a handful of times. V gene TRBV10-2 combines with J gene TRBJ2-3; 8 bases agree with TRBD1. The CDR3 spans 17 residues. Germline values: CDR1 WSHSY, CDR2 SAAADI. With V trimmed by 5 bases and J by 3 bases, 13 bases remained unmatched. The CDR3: CASSRDPGQGGTDTQYF. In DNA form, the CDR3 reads TGCGCCAGCAGTAGAGACCCAGGACAGGGTGGGACAGATACGCAGTATTTT.

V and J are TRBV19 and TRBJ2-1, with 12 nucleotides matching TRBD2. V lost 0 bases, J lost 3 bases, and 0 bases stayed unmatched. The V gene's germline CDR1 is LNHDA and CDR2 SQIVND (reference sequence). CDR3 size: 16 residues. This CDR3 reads CASSIELAGGYNEQFF. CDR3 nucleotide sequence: TGTGCCAGTAGTATAGAACTAGCGGGAGGCTACAATGAGCAGTTCTTC.

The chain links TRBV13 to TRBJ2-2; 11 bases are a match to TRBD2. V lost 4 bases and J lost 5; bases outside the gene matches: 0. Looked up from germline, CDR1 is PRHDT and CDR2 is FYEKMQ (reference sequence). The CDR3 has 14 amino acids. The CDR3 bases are TGTGCCAGCAGCTCTAGCGGGAGGACCGGGGAGCTGTTTTTT. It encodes CASSSSGRTGELFF.

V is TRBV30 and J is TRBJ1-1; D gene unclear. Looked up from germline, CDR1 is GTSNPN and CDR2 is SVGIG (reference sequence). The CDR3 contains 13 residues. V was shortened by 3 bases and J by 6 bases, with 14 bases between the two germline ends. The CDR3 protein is CAWSLLGGAEAFF. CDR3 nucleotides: TGTGCCTGGAGCCTTCTCGGCGGGGCTGAAGCTTTCTTT.

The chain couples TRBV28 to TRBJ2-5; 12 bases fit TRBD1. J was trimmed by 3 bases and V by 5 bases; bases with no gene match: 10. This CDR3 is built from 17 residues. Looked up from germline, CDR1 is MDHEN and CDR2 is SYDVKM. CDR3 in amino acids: CASSLVPGQGAKETQYF. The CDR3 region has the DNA TGTGCCAGCAGTCTAGTCCCGGGACAGGGGGCGAAAGAGACCCAGTACTTC.

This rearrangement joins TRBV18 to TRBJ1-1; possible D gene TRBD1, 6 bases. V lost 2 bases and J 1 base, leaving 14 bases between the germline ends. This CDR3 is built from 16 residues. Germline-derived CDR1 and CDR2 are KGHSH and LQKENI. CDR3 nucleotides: TGTGCCAGCTCACCATACCGGACAGTCTGGAACACTGAAGCTTTCTTT. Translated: CASSPYRTVWNTEAFF.

The CDR3 DNA follows: TGCGCCAGCAGCTTGGTATCGCCGGGCAATGAGCAGTTCTTC. Translating it yields CASSLVSPGNEQFF. The V call is TRBV5-1, the J call TRBJ2-1; D gene uncertain. Between the trimmed V and J ends, which lost 0 bases and 6 bases, there was a span of 10 bases. Per the germline V gene, CDR1 is SGHRS and CDR2 is YFSETQ. This CDR3 comprises 14 residues.